This T cell receptor (beta chain) was captured in a study of cytomegalovirus exposure and HLA in healthy donors. Across the whole study: The approximately 100 million unique TCR beta sequences, from roughly 170 million T cells, were found by an earlier analysis. Points from the study as a whole: Researchers catalogued over 150 TCR beta chains as cytomegalovirus-associated. Apart from CMV serostatus, no immune exposure information was available.

Researchers ran the PCR with 60 Vbeta and 13 Jbeta primers. The repertoire was sequenced with immunoSEQ multiplex PCR; TCRdb's copy has only in-frame clones and lacks some. The table shows 200,000 or so clones, with 78% occurring only once. This clone was seen a handful of times. The antigen remains unidentified. Other DNA sequences in the sample encode the same CDR3. The CDR3 runs 12 residues. The germline V and J ends were trimmed by 6 bases and 2 bases, with 5 bases remaining between them. Germline CDR1 and CDR2: MNHEY and SVGAGI. The source of this sequence is a woman in her twenties or thirties in good health and CMV-seropositive. Sequenced input: PBMCs. The chain carries TRBV6-5 and TRBJ1-5, with D possibly TRBD1 on 5 matching bases. The CDR3 nucleotides read TGTGCCAGCAGACAGGGCAATCAGCCCCAGCATTTT. The encoded protein is CASRQGNQPQHF.